This T cell receptor beta chain was sequenced in a study of molecular identifiers for immune sequencing clone quantification. Losses at the gene ends were 0 bases for V and 2 bases for J; bases not matched to a gene: 4. CDR1 and CDR2 (germline): SGHAT, FQNNGV. There are 16 residues in the CDR3. Remarks on this clonotype: Its antigen is still unknown.

Methods described previously, with TCR primers listed, were used for bulk TCR libraries. A single record per CDR3 protein comes from TCRdb applying MiXCR to the PCR reads. The repertoire holds around 470,000 distinct CDR3 sequences, approximately 25% seen once, with under 0.85% in the top ten. Whole-study results and caveats: The study reportedly detected spiked Jurkat TCR RNA from one cell among about a million naive cells. Clones above 20 RNA copies held over 97% of effector molecules, under 1% in naive cells.

The TCR was taken from a human donor in good health. Some libraries in this study had Jurkat cell RNA spiked in. The genes are TRBV11-2 and TRBJ2-1; TRBD2 agrees at 7 bases. Sequencing was done on a sample of naive CD8+ T cells from blood, with Jurkat cell RNA spiked in. The subset was: FACS-sorted CD8+CD4-CCR7+CD45RA+ naive T cells. The CDR3 sequence is CASSLEVAGTYNEQFF. The CDR3 nucleotides read TGTGCCAGCAGCTTAGAGGTAGCGGGCACCTACAATGAGCAGTTCTTC.